Presented here are 24 T cell receptor beta chains from one specimen sequenced in a study of identical twins. Each CDR3 protein is one row after TCRdb ran MiXCR on the 5' RACE reads. The sample records about 810,000 distinct CDR3 sequences, 10% to 15% being singletons. The same sample was also studied in work on yellow fever vaccine responses in identical twins.

The sample comprised PBMCs. These receptors were obtained from a woman between 18 and 30 years old in good health.

V is TRBV28 and J is TRBJ2-3; tentatively, D is TRBD2 (6 bases). This CDR3 has 15 amino acids. Germline CDR1 MDHEN, CDR2 SYDVKM. The germline V and J ends were trimmed by 6 bases and 6 bases, with 19 bases remaining between them. CDR3 coding DNA: TGTGCCAGCAGCCATTATAGTAGCGGCGGTGATACGCAGTATTTT. Translation gives CASSHYSSGGDTQYF.

The chain uses TRBV12-3 or TRBV12-4 and TRBJ2-7, with 9 nucleotides matching TRBD2. J was trimmed by 4 bases and V by 3 bases; bases with no gene match: 7. CDR3 length equals 15 residues. In DNA form, the CDR3 reads TGTGCCAGCAGTTTGTTGGCGGGAGGGCAGTACGAGCAGTACTTC. Translation gives CASSLLAGGQYEQYF.

This clonotype showed up many times. The V gene is TRBV4-2, the J gene TRBJ1-2; no firm D call. The germline V and J ends were trimmed by 1 base and 2 bases, with 11 bases remaining between them. CDR1 is LGHNA, CDR2 YNFKEQ, per germline. The CDR3 runs 15 residues. CDR3 bases: TGTGCCAGCAGCCAAGTCGTAGAGACAAACTATGGCTACACCTTC. Encoded protein: CASSQVVETNYGYTF.

This chain's CDR3 is CASSQGVRGPFSYNEQFF. CDR3 DNA: TGTGCCAGCAGCCAAGGTGTTCGCGGGCCTTTCTCCTACAATGAGCAGTTCTTC. The chain couples TRBV3-1 to TRBJ2-1; possibly TRBD2 for D (5 bases). Germline CDR1 and CDR2: LGHDT and YNNKEL (reference sequence). The CDR3 sequence is 18 residues long. V shed 1 base and J shed 0 bases, with 16 bases lying between them.

In this sample, this clonotype turned up many times. J is TRBJ2-1 and V is TRBV28; 10 bases line up with TRBD2. Germline V CDR1 and CDR2: MDHEN, SYDVKM. Trimming cost V 3 bases and J 9 bases; bases outside gene matches: 11. This CDR3 region has 16 residues. The CDR3 nucleotides are TGTGCCAGCAGTTTGTTTCTAGCGGGAGATCGCGGTGAGCAGTTCTTC. Protein sequence: CASSLFLAGDRGEQFF. Full variable domain (missing parts from reference TRBV28 and TRBJ2-1): DVKVTQSSRYLVKRTGEKVFLECVQDMDHENMFWYRQDPGLGLRLIYFSYDVKMKEKGDIPEGYSVSREKKERFSLILESASTNQTSMYLCASSLFLAGDRGEQFFGPGTRLTVL.

The chain carries TRBV20-1 and TRBJ2-5, with 16 bases aligning to TRBD2. CDR1 and CDR2 (germline): DFQATT, SNEGSKA (reference sequence). J gave up 5 bases and V 4 bases, and 7 bases lay outside the gene matches. The CDR3 length is 16 residues. The CDR3 spells CSAKGTSGRGLETQYF. The CDR3 coding sequence is TGCAGTGCTAAGGGGACTAGCGGGAGGGGGTTGGAGACCCAGTACTTC.

This clonotype was found a few times. The V and J genes are TRBV5-5 and TRBJ1-4; D remains ambiguous. This CDR3 contains 18 residues. Trimming shortened V by 1 base and J by 0 bases, and 16 bases separated the two germline ends. Germline assignment: CDR1 SGHKS and CDR2 YYEKEE (reference sequence). This CDR3 reads CASSLSEKTSATNEKLFF. For the CDR3, the DNA is TGTGCCAGCAGCTTGTCGGAGAAGACCTCCGCAACTAATGAAAAACTGTTTTTT.

In its sample, this clonotype was seen a few times. This rearrangement joins TRBV9 to TRBJ1-2, with D perhaps TRBD1 (5 bases). V was shortened by 0 bases and J by 3 bases, with 18 bases between the two germline ends. The germline V gene has CDR1 SGDLS and CDR2 YYNGEE. The CDR3 spans 17 residues. The CDR3 reads CASSVATRQGQDYGYTF. CDR3 bases: TGTGCCAGCAGCGTAGCTACTCGGCAGGGTCAAGACTATGGCTACACCTTC. Complete variable domain (other parts from reference TRBV9 and TRBJ1-2): DSGVTQTPKHLITATGQRVTLRCSPRSGDLSVYWYQQSLDQGLQFLIQYYNGEERAKGNILERFSAQQFPDLHSELNLSSLELGDSALYFCASSVATRQGQDYGYTFGSGTRLTVV.

Only a few counts were recorded for this clonotype. This sequence joins TRBV4-1 and TRBJ2-5, with 11 bases identical to TRBD2. The CDR3 has 16 residues. CDR1 is MGHRA, CDR2 YSYEKL, per germline. Trimming cost V 2 bases and J 0 bases; bases outside gene matches: 2. As DNA, the CDR3 is TGCGCCAGCAGCCAACCGGGACTAGCGGACCAAGAGACCCAGTACTTC. Its translation: CASSQPGLADQETQYF.

The sample holds a few counts of this clonotype. The chain carries TRBV20-1 and TRBJ2-3, with 8 bases aligning to TRBD1. The CDR3 extends over 14 amino acids. Germline V gene data show CDR1 as DFQATT and CDR2 as SNEGSKA (reference sequence). V was clipped by 1 base and J by 4 bases; unmatched bases: 4. The CDR3 loop reads CSARVGTGADTQYF. As DNA, the CDR3 is TGCAGTGCTAGAGTCGGGACAGGCGCAGATACGCAGTATTTT.

This rearrangement joins TRBV4-1 to TRBJ2-1; 9 bases fit TRBD2. CDR3 length: 17 residues. Germline V gene data show CDR1 as MGHRA and CDR2 as YSYEKL. J lost 3 bases, V lost 3 bases, and 9 bases had no gene match. The CDR3 spells CASSHDPTSGFYNEQFF. CDR3 nucleotide sequence: TGCGCCAGCAGCCATGACCCTACTAGCGGGTTCTACAATGAGCAGTTCTTC.

The CDR3: CASSPEGLAAYEQYF. The CDR3 DNA sequence: TGTGCCAGTAGTCCAGAGGGACTAGCGGCCTACGAGCAGTACTTC. The V and J genes are TRBV19 and TRBJ2-7; 11 bases map to TRBD2. Germline V gene sequence: CDR1 LNHDA, CDR2 SQIVND (reference sequence). The CDR3 is made up of 15 amino acids. V lost 5 bases and J lost 2; bases outside the gene matches: 5.

This clonotype appeared a few times. J is TRBJ2-7 and V is TRBV12-3 or TRBV12-4, with D possibly being TRBD1 (6 bases). This CDR3 is 14 amino acids long. V was pared by 6 bases and J by 0 bases, with 12 bases between. The CDR3 spells CASRLTGPSYEQYF. The DNA for the CDR3 is TGTGCCAGCAGACTGACAGGACCCTCCTACGAGCAGTACTTC.

About this clonotype itself: One junction end does not reproduce the germline sequence, and a read error may be involved. The chain joins TRBV12-3 or TRBV12-4 to TRBJ1-1, with D unclear. The CDR3 runs 16 residues. Written as DNA, the CDR3 is TGTGCCAGCAGTTTAGGAGAAGGGCTAAGACGGACTGGAGCTTTCTTT. This encodes CASSLGEGLRRTGAFF.

This clonotype was found a few times. The chain uses TRBV21-1 and TRBJ2-7; the table's D gene call, TRBD1, was not cross checked with the DNA. TRBV21-1 is noted as a pseudogene. This CDR3 comprises 12 residues. In DNA form, the CDR3 reads TGTGCCAGCAGTCCACCCCCGTACGAGCAGTACTTC. The encoded protein is CASSPPPYEQYF.

The rearrangement joins TRBV12-3 or TRBV12-4 to TRBJ2-3; 10 bases are a match to TRBD2. The CDR3 contains 14 residues. V trimming: 5 bases; J trimming: 6 bases; junction bases outside the gene matches: 5. The CDR3 loop is CASSASGGADTQYF. The CDR3 nucleotides are TGTGCCAGCAGTGCCAGCGGGGGGGCGGATACGCAGTATTTT.

The chain carries TRBV10-3 and TRBJ2-7; 10 bases align to TRBD2. J gave up 3 bases and V 3 bases, and 5 bases lay outside the gene matches. CDR1 and CDR2 (germline): ENHRY, SYGVKD. The CDR3 loop spans 15 amino acids. CDR3 sequence reads: CAISDRGTSVYEQYV. CDR3 nucleotide sequence: TGTGCCATCAGTGACAGGGGGACTAGCGTCTACGAGCAGTACGTC.

This clonotype has only a few counts. The chain combines TRBV25-1 with TRBJ2-7; TRBD2 matches at 10 bases. Germline assignment: CDR1 MGHDK and CDR2 SYGVNS. CDR3 length equals 13 residues. Trimming took 2 bases from V and 6 from J; bases not matched to a gene: 1. The CDR3 is CASSERLAGEQYF. CDR3 bases: TGTGCCAGCAGTGAAAGACTAGCGGGCGAGCAGTACTTC.

The table lists this clonotype with a few counts. The chain joins TRBV3-1 to TRBJ2-2; unclear D gene. CDR1 and CDR2 (germline): LGHDT, YNNKEL (reference sequence). The V end lost 8 bases, the J end lost 4 bases, and 11 bases lay between the germline ends. The CDR3 has 13 amino acids. The CDR3 nucleotides read TGTGCCAGCCGTATGGGTGCCACCGGGGAGCTGTTTTTT. Its protein product is CASRMGATGELFF. Full variable domain (missing parts from reference TRBV3-1 and TRBJ2-2): DTAVSQTPKYLVTQMGNDKSIKCEQNLGHDTMYWYKQDSKKFLKIMFSYNNKELIINETVPNRFSPKSPDKAHLNLHINSLELGDSAVYFCASRMGATGELFFGEGSRLTVL.

This clonotype was observed at least ten times. The chain is built from TRBV9 and TRBJ2-1, with TRBD2 matching over 7 bases. The CDR3 is 16 residues long. The V segment lost 0 bases and the J segment 0 bases; nucleotides outside the gene matches: 3. In germline, CDR1 is SGDLS, CDR2 YYNGEE. CDR3 bases: TGTGCCAGCAGCGTAGCTAGCGGCGGCTCCTACAATGAGCAGTTCTTC. Translating it yields CASSVASGGSYNEQFF.

Only a few counts were recorded for this clonotype. The chain couples TRBV11-2 to TRBJ2-3, with 15 bases lining up with TRBD2. V trimming: 6 bases; J trimming: 0 bases; junction bases outside the gene matches: 7. The CDR3 is 18 amino acids. Per the germline V gene, CDR1 is SGHAT and CDR2 is FQNNGV. CDR3 nucleotide sequence: TGTGCCAGCAGGTCGGGACTAGCGGGGGGATACAGCACAGATACGCAGTATTTT. This encodes CASRSGLAGGYSTDTQYF.

This clonotype was seen at least ten times. The chain carries TRBV6-1 and TRBJ1-3, with D possibly matching TRBD1 (6 bases). The CDR3 has 14 residues. Germline loops: CDR1 MNHNS, CDR2 SASEGT. Between the trimmed V and J ends, which lost 8 bases and 2 bases, there was a span of 13 bases. CDR3 sequence: CASGKQGPGNTIYF. In nucleotides, the CDR3 is TGTGCCAGCGGAAAGCAGGGGCCTGGAAACACCATATATTTT.

The chain is built from TRBV20-1 and TRBJ1-4; tentatively, D is TRBD1 (5 bases). CDR1 is DFQATT and CDR2 is SNEGSKA in the germline V gene (reference sequence). V shed 4 bases and J shed 8 bases, with 17 bases lying between them. This CDR3 comprises 14 residues. The CDR3, as DNA: TGCAGTGCTACCGTAAGGGGTGCGGAGGAAAAACTGTTTTTT. Translated, it gives CSATVRGAEEKLFF.

The V gene is TRBV20-1, the J gene TRBJ2-5, with D tentatively TRBD1 or TRBD2 (5 bases each). The CDR3 is 15 residues long. CDR1 is DFQATT, CDR2 SNEGSKA, per germline (reference sequence). The V end was cut by 2 bases, the J end by 0 bases, with 13 bases between. The CDR3 DNA reads TGCAGTGCTAGACCCGGGGACCTCCACCAAGAGACCCAGTACTTC. Its translation: CSARPGDLHQETQYF.